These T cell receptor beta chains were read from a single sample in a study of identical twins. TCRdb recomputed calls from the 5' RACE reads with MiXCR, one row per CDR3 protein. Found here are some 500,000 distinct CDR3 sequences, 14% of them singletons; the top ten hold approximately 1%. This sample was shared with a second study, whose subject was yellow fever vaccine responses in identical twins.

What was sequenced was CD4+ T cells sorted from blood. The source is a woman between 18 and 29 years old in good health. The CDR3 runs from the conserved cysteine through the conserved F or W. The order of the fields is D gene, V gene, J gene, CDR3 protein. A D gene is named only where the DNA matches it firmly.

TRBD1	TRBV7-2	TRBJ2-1	CASSLVQGAGEQFF
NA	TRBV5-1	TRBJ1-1	CASEQGPNTEAFF
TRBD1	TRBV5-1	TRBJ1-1	CASSLLGTAMAEAFF
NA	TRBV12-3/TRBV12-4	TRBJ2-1	CASIPGSAGPNEQFF
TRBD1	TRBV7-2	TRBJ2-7	CASSFRQGSYEQYF
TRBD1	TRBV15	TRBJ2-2	CATRDRGVTGELFF
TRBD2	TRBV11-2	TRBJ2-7	CASSLELRTSHTSYEQYF
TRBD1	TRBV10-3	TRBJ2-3	CAISEYKLTGGKSEDTQYF
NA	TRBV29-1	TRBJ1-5	CSVRTAGGNQPQHF
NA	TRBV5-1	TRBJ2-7	CASSLDLGAYEQYF
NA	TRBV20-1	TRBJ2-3	CSASWSGKYTDMQYF
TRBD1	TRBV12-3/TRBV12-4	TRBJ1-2	CATASGTATGGYTF
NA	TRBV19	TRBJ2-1	CASSGQVIRNEQFF
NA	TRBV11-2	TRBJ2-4	CASSLGRGTWNIQYF
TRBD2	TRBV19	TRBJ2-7	CASSSLAGMREQYF
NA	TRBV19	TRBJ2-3	CASSIGFRTKNTDTQYF
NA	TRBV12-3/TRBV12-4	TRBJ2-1	CASSPDATRQFF
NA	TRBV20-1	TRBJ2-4	CSATRVHGLAKNIQYF
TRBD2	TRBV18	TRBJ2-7	CASSPLFVGQGGYEQYF
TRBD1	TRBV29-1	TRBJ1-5	CSVRQGARDQPQHF
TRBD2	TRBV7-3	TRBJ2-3	CASSLLSAGGYTDTQYF
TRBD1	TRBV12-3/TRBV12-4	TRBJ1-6	CASSLQAGGGSPLHF
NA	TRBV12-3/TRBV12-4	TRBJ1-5	CASSLILGLQDQPQHF
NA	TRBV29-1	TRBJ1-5	CSVSQGNNQPQHF
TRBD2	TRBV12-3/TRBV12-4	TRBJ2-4	CASSPPSGGSYIQYF
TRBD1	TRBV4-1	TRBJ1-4	CASTFLLRGGHNEKLFF
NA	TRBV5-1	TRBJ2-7	CASSLAFGDEQYF
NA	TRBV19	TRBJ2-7	CASSMLQGNSYEQYF
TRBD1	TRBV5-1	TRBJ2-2	CATYNLQGRNTGELFF
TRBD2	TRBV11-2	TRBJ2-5	CASSLGPRASGGARQYF
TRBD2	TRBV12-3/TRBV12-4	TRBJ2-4	CASSLGGGWNIQYF
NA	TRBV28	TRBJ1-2	CASSFGGGIFGYTF
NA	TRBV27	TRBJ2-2	CASSLLATTGELFF
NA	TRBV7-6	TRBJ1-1	CASSLGGFGGRNTEAFF
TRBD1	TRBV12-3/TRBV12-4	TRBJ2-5	CASNDRGLQETQYF
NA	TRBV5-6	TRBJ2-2	CASSHLTVGTGELFF
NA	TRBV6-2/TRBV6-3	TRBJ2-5	CASSYTRRGGDQETQYF
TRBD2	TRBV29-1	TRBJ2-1	CSVERTSGIYEQFF
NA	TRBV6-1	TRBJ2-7	CASMPRGISYEQYF
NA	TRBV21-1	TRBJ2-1	CASSKAQGGRESNEQFF